The T cell receptor (beta chain) under discussion was sequenced for a study of cytomegalovirus exposure and HLA in healthy donors. Germline values: CDR1 SGHVS, CDR2 FNYEAQ. The CDR3 sequence is 16 residues long. V was clipped by 5 bases and J by 5 bases; unmatched bases: 13. Researchers ran the PCR with 60 Vbeta and 13 Jbeta primers. Here immunoSEQ multiplex PCR was the method, and the copy in TCRdb shows in-frame clones only, minus some. The sample totals approximately 100,000 clones; its top ten clones hold about 0.59%. This rearrangement joins TRBV7-6 to TRBJ2-5; 8 bases are a match to TRBD1. The sequence came from a man in his fifties or sixties in good health and CMV-seronegative. Sequenced input: PBMCs. CDR3: CASSPRDRWKEETQYF. In DNA, the CDR3 is TGTGCCAGCAGCCCAAGGGACAGGTGGAAGGAGGAGACCCAGTACTTC.